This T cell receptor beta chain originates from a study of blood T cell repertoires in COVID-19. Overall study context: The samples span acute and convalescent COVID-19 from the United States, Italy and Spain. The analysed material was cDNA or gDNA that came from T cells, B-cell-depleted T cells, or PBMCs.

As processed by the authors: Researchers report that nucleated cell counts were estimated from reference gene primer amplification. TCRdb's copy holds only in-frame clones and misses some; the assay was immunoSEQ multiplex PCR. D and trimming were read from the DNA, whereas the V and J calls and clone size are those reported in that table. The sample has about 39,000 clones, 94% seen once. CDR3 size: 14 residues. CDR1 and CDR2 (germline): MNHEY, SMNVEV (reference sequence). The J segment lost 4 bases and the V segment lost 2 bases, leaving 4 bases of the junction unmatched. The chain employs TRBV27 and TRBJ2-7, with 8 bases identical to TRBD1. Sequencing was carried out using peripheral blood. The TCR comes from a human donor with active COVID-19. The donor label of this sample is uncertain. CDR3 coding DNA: TGTGCCAGCAGTTTAGGAGGACAGGGTTACGAGCAGTACTTC. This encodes CASSLGGQGYEQYF.